Presented here are 18 T cell receptor beta chains from one specimen sequenced in a study of cytomegalovirus exposure and HLA in healthy donors. The PCR contained 60 Vbeta and 13 Jbeta primers. Using immunoSEQ multiplex PCR, the repertoire was profiled, and TCRdb retains in-frame clones only, with some absent. The repertoire consists of some 150,000 clones, with about 74% occurring once and the leading ten covering 4.9%. The sequenced sample consisted of PBMCs. These receptors were collected from a woman aged 45 to 65 in good health and CMV-seronegative.

The chain recombines TRBV5-1 with TRBJ1-4; no firm D call. This CDR3 spans 14 amino acids. Germline lookup yields CDR1 SGHRS and CDR2 YFSETQ. V was clipped by 0 bases and J by 5 bases, with 8 bases between them. Written as DNA, the CDR3 is TGCGCCAGCAGCTTGGCCGTGCAGAATGAAAAACTGTTTTTT. Protein: CASSLAVQNEKLFF.

V gene TRBV6-4 combines with J gene TRBJ1-2, with D maybe TRBD1 (5 bases). The V gene's germline CDR1 is MRHNA and CDR2 SNTAGT. The CDR3 has 14 residues. V shed 5 bases and J shed 2 bases, with 12 bases lying between them. This CDR3 reads CASSPSGKNYGYTF. CDR3 nucleotides: TGTGCCAGCAGTCCATCAGGGAAAAACTATGGCTACACCTTC.

A single count supports this clone. The chain couples TRBV11-1 to TRBJ1-1; the D is unclear. Trimming removed 1 base from V and 5 bases from J, with 5 bases in between. Germline CDR1 reads SGHAT; CDR2 reads FQDESV (reference sequence). This CDR3 spans 12 amino acids. CDR3 region: CASSLDRTEAFF. CDR3 bases: TGTGCCAGCAGCTTAGACAGAACTGAAGCTTTCTTT.

J is TRBJ1-1 and V is TRBV18, with 7 positions matching TRBD1. This CDR3 has 14 amino acids. Germline V gene data show CDR1 as KGHSH and CDR2 as LQKENI. The V gene end was trimmed by 5 bases and the J gene end by 3 bases; junction bases not matched to a gene: 6. This CDR3 reads CASSKQGKDTEAFF. In DNA, the CDR3 is TGTGCCAGCTCAAAACAGGGGAAGGACACTGAAGCTTTCTTT.

This clone was seen more than once but under ten times. The gene calls are TRBV7-2 and TRBJ2-7; a weak D match, TRBD2 (5 bases). There are 12 residues in the CDR3. The ends were cut back, 0 bases at V and 7 bases at J, with 7 bases in the middle. Germline CDR1 reads SGHTA; CDR2 reads FQGNSA. Written as DNA, the CDR3 is TGTGCCAGCAGCTTAGCGGGGAGAGAGCAGTACTTC. Its protein product is CASSLAGREQYF.

This chain connects TRBV7-9 to TRBJ2-3, with 7 bases fitting TRBD2. The CDR3 length is 16 residues. Germline V lookup: CDR1 SEHNR, CDR2 FQNEAQ (reference sequence). The V segment lost 5 bases and the J segment 0 bases; nucleotides outside the gene matches: 8. In nucleotides, the CDR3 is TGTGCCAGCAGCCTCCGGGGGGACTCTAGCACAGATACGCAGTATTTT. Its translation: CASSLRGDSSTDTQYF.

The rearrangement uses TRBV4-3 and TRBJ2-2, with 9 nucleotides matching TRBD2. The CDR3 extends over 15 amino acids. Germline V gives CDR1 LGHNA, CDR2 YSLEER. V trimming: 3 bases; J trimming: 5 bases; junction bases outside the gene matches: 4. The CDR3, as DNA: TGCGCCAGCAGCCAGCGGGGGGGCGGGACCGGGGAGCTGTTTTTT. It encodes CASSQRGGGTGELFF.

The CDR3 DNA is TGTGCCAGCACCGTTACCGGGACATCGAACACCGGGGAGCTGTTTTTT. Residues: CASTVTGTSNTGELFF. The V call is TRBV11-1, the J call TRBJ2-2, with TRBD1 as a possible D gene (6 bases). The germline V gene encodes CDR1 SGHAT and CDR2 FQDESV (reference sequence). There are 16 residues in the CDR3. Trimming took off 7 bases at V and 0 bases at J, with 15 bases between the two ends.

CDR3: CASRMTGSYEQYF. The CDR3 nucleotides read TGTGCCAGCAGAATGACAGGCTCCTACGAGCAGTACTTC. This rearrangement joins TRBV25-1 to TRBJ2-7; TRBD1 might be the D (6 bases). This CDR3 comprises 13 residues. Germline CDR1 is MGHDK and CDR2 is SYGVNS. The V end was cut by 6 bases, the J end by 0 bases, with 9 bases between.

The rearrangement uses TRBV30 and TRBJ1-4; no firm D call. The V gene's germline CDR1 is GTSNPN and CDR2 SVGIG (reference sequence). This CDR3 spans 14 amino acids. V lost 5 bases, J lost 5 bases, and 15 bases lay in between. The CDR3 loop is CAWGEGRVNEKLFF. As DNA, the CDR3 is TGTGCCTGGGGGGAGGGAAGAGTGAATGAAAAACTGTTTTTT.

This chain links TRBV7-2 with TRBJ2-7; a possible D gene is TRBD2 (5 bases). Germline V CDR1 and CDR2: SGHTA, FQGNSA. V gave up 2 bases and J gave up 2 bases, with 7 bases separating them. CDR3 length equals 13 residues. CDR3 region: CASSLRETYEQYF. The DNA for the CDR3 is TGTGCCAGCAGCTTAAGGGAGACCTACGAGCAGTACTTC. Complete variable domain (other parts from reference TRBV7-2 and TRBJ2-7): GAGVSQSPSNKVTEKGKDVELRCDPISGHTALYWYRQSLGQGLEFLIYFQGNSAPDKSGLPSDRFSAERTGGSVSTLTIQRTQQEDSAVYLCASSLRETYEQYFGPGTRLTVT.

CDR3 amino acids: CASSVDRTAGELFF. The CDR3 nucleotides read TGTGCCAGCAGTGTCGATAGGACAGCCGGGGAGCTGTTTTTT. This rearrangement joins TRBV6-4 to TRBJ2-2, with a possible D match to TRBD1 (6 bases). The CDR3 consists of 14 residues. Germline lookup yields CDR1 MRHNA and CDR2 SNTAGT. With 4 bases removed from V and 6 bases from J, the gap between germline ends came to 12 bases.

The rearrangement links TRBV18 to TRBJ1-1; D perhaps matches TRBD1 (6 bases). The CDR3 spans 15 residues. Germline CDR1 reads KGHSH; CDR2 reads LQKENI. Trimming pared 2 bases from V and 0 bases from J, leaving 10 bases between. The CDR3 nucleotides are TGTGCCAGCTCACCAAGGCAGGGGATGAACACTGAAGCTTTCTTT. Translated: CASSPRQGMNTEAFF.

The chain links TRBV19 to TRBJ2-3; 10 positions match TRBD1. The ends lost 5 bases at V and 6 bases at J; junction bases unmatched: 5. Germline assignment: CDR1 LNHDA and CDR2 SQIVND (reference sequence). This CDR3 spans 14 amino acids. DNA of the CDR3: TGTGCCAGTAGTGAGACAGGGGGCAGGGATACGCAGTATTTT. Translation gives CASSETGGRDTQYF.

The genes are TRBV19 and TRBJ2-7; D may be TRBD2 (6 bases). CDR3 size: 19 residues. Germline CDR1 reads LNHDA; CDR2 reads SQIVND (reference sequence). Trimming cost V 1 base and J 2 bases, with 24 bases left between them. CDR3 sequence: CASSIAGTGGYSGPYEQYF. As DNA, the CDR3 is TGTGCCAGTAGTATAGCCGGGACTGGCGGGTACTCAGGCCCCTACGAGCAGTACTTC.

Only a few counts were recorded for this clone. The rearrangement joins TRBV7-8 to TRBJ1-1, with D uncertain. Germline V gives CDR1 SGHVS, CDR2 FQNEAQ. Trimming removed 6 bases at V and 7 bases at J, with 12 bases between. This CDR3 region has 12 residues. The CDR3 loop reads CASSSVYSEAFF. DNA of the CDR3: TGTGCCAGCAGTTCCGTCTACAGTGAAGCTTTCTTT.

The rearrangement links TRBV10-2 to TRBJ1-5; tentatively, D is TRBD1 (5 bases). Trimming shortened V by 0 bases and J by 8 bases, and 17 bases separated the two germline ends. The V gene's germline CDR1 is WSHSY and CDR2 SAAADI. This CDR3 comprises 16 residues. CDR3 amino acids: CASSESRSSGMKPQHF. In DNA form, the CDR3 reads TGCGCCAGCAGTGAGTCGAGGTCCTCAGGGATGAAGCCCCAGCATTTT.

The genes are TRBV5-1 and TRBJ2-1, with 9 bases lining up with TRBD1. Germline assignment: CDR1 SGHRS and CDR2 YFSETQ. CDR3 length: 15 amino acids. Trimming at V came to 4 bases and at J to 4 bases, leaving 6 bases not matched to a gene. This chain's CDR3 is CASSTGQGTYNEQFF. In DNA, the CDR3 is TGCGCCAGCAGCACCGGACAGGGGACATACAATGAGCAGTTCTTC.